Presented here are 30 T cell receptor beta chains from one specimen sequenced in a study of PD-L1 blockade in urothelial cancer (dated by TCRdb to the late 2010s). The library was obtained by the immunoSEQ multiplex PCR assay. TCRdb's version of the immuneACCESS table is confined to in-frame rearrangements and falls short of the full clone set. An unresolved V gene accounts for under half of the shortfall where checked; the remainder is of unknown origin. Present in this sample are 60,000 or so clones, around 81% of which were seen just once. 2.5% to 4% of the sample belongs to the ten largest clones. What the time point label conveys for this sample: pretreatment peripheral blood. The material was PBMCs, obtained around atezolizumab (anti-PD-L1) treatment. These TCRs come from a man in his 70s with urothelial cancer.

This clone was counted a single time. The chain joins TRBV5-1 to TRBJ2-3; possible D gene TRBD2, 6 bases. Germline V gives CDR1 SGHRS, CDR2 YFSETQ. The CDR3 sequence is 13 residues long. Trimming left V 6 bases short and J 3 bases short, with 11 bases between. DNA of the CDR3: TGCGCCAGCATGCGGGGTGGGACAGATACGCAGTATTTT. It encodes CASMRGGTDTQYF. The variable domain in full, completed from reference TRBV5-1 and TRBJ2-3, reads KAGVTQTPRYLIKTRGQQVTLSCSPISGHRSVSWYQQTPGQGLQFLFEYFSETQRNKGNFPGRFSGRQFSNSRSEMNVSTLELGDSALYLCASMRGGTDTQYFGPGTRLTVL.

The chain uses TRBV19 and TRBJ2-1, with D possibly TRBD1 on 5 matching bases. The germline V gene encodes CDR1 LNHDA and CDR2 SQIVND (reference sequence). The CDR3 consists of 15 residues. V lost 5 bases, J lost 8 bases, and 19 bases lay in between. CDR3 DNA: TGTGCCAGTAGTCCGCCTTTTCAGGGCACCGATGAGCAGTTCTTC. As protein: CASSPPFQGTDEQFF.

The CDR3 sequence is CASSQTGLAGYQETQYF. The CDR3 nucleotides are TGTGCCAGCAGCCAAACAGGACTAGCGGGTTACCAAGAGACCCAGTACTTC. The chain is built from TRBV4-2 and TRBJ2-5; the match to TRBD2 covers 11 bases. This CDR3 has 17 amino acids. V lost 2 bases, J lost 0 bases, and 5 bases stayed unmatched. In germline, CDR1 is LGHNA, CDR2 YNFKEQ.

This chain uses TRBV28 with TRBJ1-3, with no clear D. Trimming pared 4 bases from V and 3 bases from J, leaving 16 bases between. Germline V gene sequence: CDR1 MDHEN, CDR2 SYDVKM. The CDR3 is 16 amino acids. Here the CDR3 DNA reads TGTGCCAGCAGTTCACTTCGGAGGTTGGTTGGAAACACCATATATTTT. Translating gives CASSSLRRLVGNTIYF.

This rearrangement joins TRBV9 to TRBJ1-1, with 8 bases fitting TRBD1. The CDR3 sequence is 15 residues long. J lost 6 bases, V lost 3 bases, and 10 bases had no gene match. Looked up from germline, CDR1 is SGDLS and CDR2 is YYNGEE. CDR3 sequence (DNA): TGTGCCAGCAGCGCTCTCAGGGGGCGCATCTCTGAAGCTTTCTTT. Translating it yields CASSALRGRISEAFF.

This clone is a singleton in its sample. CDR3 sequence (DNA): TGTGCCAGCAGCGTCGCGAGTATCGACTACACCTTC. Translating it yields CASSVASIDYTF. The chain couples TRBV14 to TRBJ1-2; D not certain. Germline CDR1 reads SGHDN; CDR2 reads FVKESK. The ends were cut back, 5 bases at V and 10 bases at J, with 14 bases in the middle. This CDR3 has 12 residues.

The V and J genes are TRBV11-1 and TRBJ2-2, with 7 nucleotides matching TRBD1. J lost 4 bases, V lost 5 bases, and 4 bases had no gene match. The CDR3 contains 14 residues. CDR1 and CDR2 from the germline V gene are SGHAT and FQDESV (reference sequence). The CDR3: CASSVDRATGELFF. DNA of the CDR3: TGTGCCAGCAGCGTCGACAGGGCCACCGGGGAGCTGTTTTTT.

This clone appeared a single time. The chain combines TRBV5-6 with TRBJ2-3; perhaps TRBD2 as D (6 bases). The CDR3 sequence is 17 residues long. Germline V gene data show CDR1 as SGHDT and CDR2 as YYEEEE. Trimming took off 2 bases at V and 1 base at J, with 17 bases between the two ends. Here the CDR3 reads CASSLLRGSGGTDTQYF. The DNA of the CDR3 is TGTGCCAGCAGCTTACTTAGGGGTAGCGGCGGCACAGATACGCAGTATTTT.

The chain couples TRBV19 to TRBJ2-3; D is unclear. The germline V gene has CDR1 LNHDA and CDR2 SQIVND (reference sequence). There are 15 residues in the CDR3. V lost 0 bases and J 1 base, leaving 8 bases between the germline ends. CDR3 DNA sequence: TGTGCCAGTAGTATAGAGGTCCGGGGCACAGATACGCAGTATTTT. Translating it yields CASSIEVRGTDTQYF.

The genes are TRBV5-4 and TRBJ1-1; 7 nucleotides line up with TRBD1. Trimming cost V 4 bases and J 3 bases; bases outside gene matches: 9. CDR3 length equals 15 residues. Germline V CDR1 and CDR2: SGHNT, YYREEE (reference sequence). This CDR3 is CASSDRVSLDTEAFF. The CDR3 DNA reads TGTGCCAGCAGCGACAGGGTATCTCTGGACACTGAAGCTTTCTTT.

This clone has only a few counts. The CDR3 region has the DNA TGTGCCAGCAGCTTGGCATCGGGACTAGCGGGAAACAATGAGCAGTTCTTC. Amino acids: CASSLASGLAGNNEQFF. The rearrangement links TRBV5-4 to TRBJ2-1, with TRBD2 identical over 13 bases. The junction had 5 bases not matched to a gene; V was cut back by 0 bases and J by 5 bases. Germline CDR1 is SGHNT and CDR2 is YYREEE (reference sequence). The CDR3 sequence is 17 residues long.

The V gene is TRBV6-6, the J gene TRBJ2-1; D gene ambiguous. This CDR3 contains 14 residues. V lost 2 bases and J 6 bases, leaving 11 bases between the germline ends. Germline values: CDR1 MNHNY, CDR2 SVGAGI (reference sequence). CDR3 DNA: TGTGCCAGCAGTTACGGGCTATTGGGCAATGAGCAGTTCTTC. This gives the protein CASSYGLLGNEQFF.

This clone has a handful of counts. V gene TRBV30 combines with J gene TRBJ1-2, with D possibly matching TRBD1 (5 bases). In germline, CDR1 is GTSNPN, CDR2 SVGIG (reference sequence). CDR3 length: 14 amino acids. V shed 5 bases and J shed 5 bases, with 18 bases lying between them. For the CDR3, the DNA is TGTGCCTGGGGCATACTGGGGCTAGGGTATGGCTACACCTTC. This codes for CAWGILGLGYGYTF.

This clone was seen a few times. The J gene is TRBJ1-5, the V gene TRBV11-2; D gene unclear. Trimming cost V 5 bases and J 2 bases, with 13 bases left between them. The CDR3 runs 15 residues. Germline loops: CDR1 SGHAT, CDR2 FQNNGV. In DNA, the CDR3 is TGTGCCAGCAGCCTTACGGTGTCCGGCAATCAGCCCCAGCATTTT. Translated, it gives CASSLTVSGNQPQHF.

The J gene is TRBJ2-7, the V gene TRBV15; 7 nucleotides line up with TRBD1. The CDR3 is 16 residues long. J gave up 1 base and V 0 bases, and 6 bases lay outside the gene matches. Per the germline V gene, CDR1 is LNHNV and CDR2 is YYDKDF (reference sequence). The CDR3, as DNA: TGTGCCACCAGCAGAGATAGGGACAGCCCATCCTACGAGCAGTACTTC. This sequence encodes CATSRDRDSPSYEQYF. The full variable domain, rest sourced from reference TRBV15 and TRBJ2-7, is DAMVIQNPRYQVTQFGKPVTLSCSQTLNHNVMYWYQQKSSQAPKLLFHYYDKDFNNEADTPDNFQSRRPNTSFCFLDIRSPGLGDTAMYLCATSRDRDSPSYEQYFGPGTRLTVT.

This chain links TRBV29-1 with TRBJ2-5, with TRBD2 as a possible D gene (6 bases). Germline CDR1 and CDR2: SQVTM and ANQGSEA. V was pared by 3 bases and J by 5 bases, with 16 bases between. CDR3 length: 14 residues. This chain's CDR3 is CSVDEAGGLETQYF. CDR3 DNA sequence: TGCAGCGTTGATGAGGCCGGGGGTCTTGAGACCCAGTACTTC. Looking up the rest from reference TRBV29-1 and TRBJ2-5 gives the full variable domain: SAVISQKPSRDICQRGTSLTIQCQVDSQVTMMFWYRQQPGQSLTLIATANQGSEATYESGFVIDKFPISRPNLTFSTLTVSNMSPEDSSIYLCSVDEAGGLETQYFGPGTRLLVL.

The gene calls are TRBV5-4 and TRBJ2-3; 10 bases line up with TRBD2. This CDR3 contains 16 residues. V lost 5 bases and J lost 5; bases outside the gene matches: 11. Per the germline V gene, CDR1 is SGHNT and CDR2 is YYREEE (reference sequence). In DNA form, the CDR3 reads TGTGCCAGCAGTGGGGGAGGGCTAGCGGGAGAAGATACGCAGTATTTT. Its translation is CASSGGGLAGEDTQYF.

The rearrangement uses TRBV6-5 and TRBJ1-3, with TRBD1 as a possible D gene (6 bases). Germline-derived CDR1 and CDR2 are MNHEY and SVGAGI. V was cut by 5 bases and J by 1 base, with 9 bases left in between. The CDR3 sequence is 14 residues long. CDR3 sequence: CASSQTGSGNTIYF. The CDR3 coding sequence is TGTGCCAGCAGTCAGACAGGTTCTGGAAACACCATATATTTT.

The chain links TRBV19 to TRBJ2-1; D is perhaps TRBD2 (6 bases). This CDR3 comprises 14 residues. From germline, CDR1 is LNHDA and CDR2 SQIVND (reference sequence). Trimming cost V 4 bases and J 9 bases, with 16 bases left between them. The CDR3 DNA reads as TGTGCCAGTAGTACAGGAATGCTCGGGGGTGAGCAGTTCTTC. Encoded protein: CASSTGMLGGEQFF.

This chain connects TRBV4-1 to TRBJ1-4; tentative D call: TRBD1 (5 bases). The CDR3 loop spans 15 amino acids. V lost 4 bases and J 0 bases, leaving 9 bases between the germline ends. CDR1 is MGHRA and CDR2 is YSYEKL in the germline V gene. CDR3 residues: CASSPDSATNEKLFF. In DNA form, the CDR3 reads TGCGCCAGCAGCCCCGACAGTGCAACTAATGAAAAACTGTTTTTT.

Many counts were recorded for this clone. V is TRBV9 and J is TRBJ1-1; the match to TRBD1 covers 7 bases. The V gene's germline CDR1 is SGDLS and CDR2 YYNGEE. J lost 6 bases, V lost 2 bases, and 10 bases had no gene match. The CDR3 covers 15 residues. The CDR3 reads CASSVVDRVESEAFF. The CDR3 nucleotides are TGTGCCAGCAGCGTCGTAGACAGGGTGGAATCTGAAGCTTTCTTT. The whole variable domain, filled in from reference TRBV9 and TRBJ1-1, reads DSGVTQTPKHLITATGQRVTLRCSPRSGDLSVYWYQQSLDQGLQFLIQYYNGEERAKGNILERFSAQQFPDLHSELNLSSLELGDSALYFCASSVVDRVESEAFFGQGTRLTVV.

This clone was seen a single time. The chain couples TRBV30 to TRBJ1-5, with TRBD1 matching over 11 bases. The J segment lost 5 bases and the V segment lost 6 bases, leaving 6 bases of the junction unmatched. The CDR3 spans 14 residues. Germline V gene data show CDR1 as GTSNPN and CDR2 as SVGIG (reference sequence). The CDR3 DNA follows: TGTGCCTGTTCTCGGACAGGGGGCGATCAGCCCCAGCATTTT. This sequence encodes CACSRTGGDQPQHF. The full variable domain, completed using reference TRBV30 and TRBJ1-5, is SQTIHQWPATLVQPVGSPLSLECTVEGTSNPNLYWYRQAAGRGLQLLFYSVGIGQISSEVPQNLSASRPQDRQFILSSKKLLLSDSGFYLCACSRTGGDQPQHFGDGTRLSIL.

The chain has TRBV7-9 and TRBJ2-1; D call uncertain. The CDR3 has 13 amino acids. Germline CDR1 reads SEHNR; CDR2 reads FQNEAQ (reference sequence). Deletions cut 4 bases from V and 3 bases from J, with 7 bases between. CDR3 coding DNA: TGTGCCAGCAGCTCCCGGGTCTACAATGAGCAGTTCTTC. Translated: CASSSRVYNEQFF.

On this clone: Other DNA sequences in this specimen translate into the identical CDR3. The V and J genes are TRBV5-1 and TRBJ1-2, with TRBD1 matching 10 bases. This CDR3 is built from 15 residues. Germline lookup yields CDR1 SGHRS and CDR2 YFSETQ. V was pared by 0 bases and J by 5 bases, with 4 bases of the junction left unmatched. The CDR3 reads CASSLGQGAEYGYTF. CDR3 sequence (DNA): TGCGCCAGCAGCTTGGGACAGGGGGCCGAGTATGGCTACACCTTC.

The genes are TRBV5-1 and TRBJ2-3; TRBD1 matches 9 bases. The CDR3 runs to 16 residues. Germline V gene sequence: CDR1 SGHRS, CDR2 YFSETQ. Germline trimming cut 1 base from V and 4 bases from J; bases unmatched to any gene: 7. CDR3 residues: CASSLRGTGTSDTQYF. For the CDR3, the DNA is TGCGCCAGCAGCTTGCGGGGGACAGGGACTTCAGATACGCAGTATTTT.

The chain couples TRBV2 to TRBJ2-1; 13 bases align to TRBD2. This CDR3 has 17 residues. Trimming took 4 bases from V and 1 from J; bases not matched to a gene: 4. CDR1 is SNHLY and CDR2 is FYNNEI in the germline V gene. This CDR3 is CASSVGLAGESYNEQFF. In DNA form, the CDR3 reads TGTGCCAGCAGTGTCGGACTAGCGGGAGAGTCCTACAATGAGCAGTTCTTC.

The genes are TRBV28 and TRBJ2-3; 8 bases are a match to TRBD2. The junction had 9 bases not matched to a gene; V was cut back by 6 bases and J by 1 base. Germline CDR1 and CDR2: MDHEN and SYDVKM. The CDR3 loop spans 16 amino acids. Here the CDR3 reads CASRSIAGRGTDTQYF. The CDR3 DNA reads TGTGCCAGCAGGTCCATAGCGGGAAGAGGCACAGATACGCAGTATTTT.

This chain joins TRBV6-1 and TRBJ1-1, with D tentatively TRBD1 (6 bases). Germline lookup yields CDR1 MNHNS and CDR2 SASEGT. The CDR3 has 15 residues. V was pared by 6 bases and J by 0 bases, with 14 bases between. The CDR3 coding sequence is TGTGCCAGCAGCCGAACAGGGAATGTGAACACTGAAGCTTTCTTT. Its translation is CASSRTGNVNTEAFF.

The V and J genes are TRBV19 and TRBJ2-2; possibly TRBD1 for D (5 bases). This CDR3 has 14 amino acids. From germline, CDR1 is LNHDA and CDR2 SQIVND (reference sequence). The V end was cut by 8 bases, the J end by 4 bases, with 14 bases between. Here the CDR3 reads CASRSRVGTGELFF. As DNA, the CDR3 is TGTGCCAGTCGGAGCAGGGTTGGCACCGGGGAGCTGTTTTTT.

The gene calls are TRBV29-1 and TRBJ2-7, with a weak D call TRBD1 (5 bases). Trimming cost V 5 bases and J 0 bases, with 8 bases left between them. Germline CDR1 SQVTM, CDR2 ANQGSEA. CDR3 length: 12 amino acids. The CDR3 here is CSVRTSSYEQYF. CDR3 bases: TGCAGCGTTAGGACAAGCTCCTACGAGCAGTACTTC.